The 32 T cell receptor beta chains presented below share a single source sample, sequenced in a study of identical twins. TCRdb passed the 5' RACE reads through MiXCR, listing each CDR3 protein once. This sample has hundreds of thousands of distinct CDR3 sequences, with about 7.5% found just once. The same specimen was also included in a second study, on yellow fever vaccine responses in identical twins.

Sequenced sample: CD8+ T cells sorted from blood. Receptor source: a woman aged 18-29 years in good health.

Ten or more counts support this clonotype. The chain combines TRBV7-9 with TRBJ1-1, with 10 bases matching TRBD1. CDR1 and CDR2 from the germline V gene are SEHNR and FQNEAQ (reference sequence). CDR3 length: 16 residues. The J segment lost 3 bases and the V segment lost 7 bases, leaving 11 bases of the junction unmatched. The DNA of the CDR3 is TGTGCCAGCACGGATCGGGGACAGGGGTTTGACACTGAAGCTTTCTTT. It translates to CASTDRGQGFDTEAFF.

This clonotype was seen a few times. The chain joins TRBV12-3 or TRBV12-4 to TRBJ1-3, with no clear D. Trimming cost V 3 bases and J 0 bases, with 6 bases left between them. The CDR3 has 14 residues. In DNA, the CDR3 is TGTGCCAGCAGTTTGGTTTTCTCTGGAAACACCATATATTTT. Residues: CASSLVFSGNTIYF.

This clonotype was seen many times. The V and J genes are TRBV4-1 and TRBJ2-2; D gene uncertain. Germline CDR1 reads MGHRA; CDR2 reads YSYEKL. Trimming took 5 bases from V and 3 from J, leaving 10 bases between them. This CDR3 comprises 14 residues. The CDR3 here is CASSSSGYTGELFF. CDR3 nucleotides: TGCGCCAGCAGCTCCTCCGGGTACACCGGGGAGCTGTTTTTT.

This clonotype occurred many times. The chain links TRBV4-1 to TRBJ1-3; D may be TRBD1 (5 bases). Germline CDR1 reads MGHRA; CDR2 reads YSYEKL. V lost 1 base, J lost 11 bases, and 12 bases lay in between. CDR3 length: 13 residues. CDR3 amino acids: CASSQAMGQAIYF. CDR3 DNA: TGCGCCAGCAGCCAAGCCATGGGGCAGGCCATATATTTT.

This clonotype was detected many times. The rearrangement links TRBV5-8 to TRBJ2-7; D is unclear. Germline V gene sequence: CDR1 SGHTS, CDR2 YDEGEE. The length of the CDR3 is 13 residues. V gave up 2 bases and J gave up 5 bases, with 11 bases separating them. CDR3 amino acids: CASSLGLGDEQYV. Written as DNA, the CDR3 is TGTGCCAGCAGCTTAGGTTTGGGCGACGAGCAGTACGTC.

The rearrangement links TRBV27 to TRBJ2-3; 7 positions agree with TRBD2. Germline CDR1 MNHEY, CDR2 SMNVEV (reference sequence). V gave up 9 bases and J gave up 2 bases; unmatched junction bases: 20. CDR3 length equals 18 residues. CDR3 sequence reads: CASLRGVPTSPITDTQYF. Written as DNA, the CDR3 is TGTGCCAGTCTGCGAGGTGTGCCGACTAGCCCAATCACAGATACGCAGTATTTT.

This clonotype came up many times. The CDR3 region has the DNA TGTGCCAGCAGGGCCGGGACAGGCTCCAATGAGCAGTTCTTC. This translates into CASRAGTGSNEQFF. The chain recombines TRBV6-1 with TRBJ2-1; TRBD1 agrees at 8 bases. Germline CDR1 and CDR2: MNHNS and SASEGT. The CDR3 runs to 14 residues. V lost 6 bases, J lost 6 bases, and 7 bases stayed unmatched.

The rearrangement joins TRBV20-1 to TRBJ2-1; tentative D call: TRBD2 (5 bases). V was cut by 5 bases and J by 9 bases, with 14 bases left in between. The CDR3 totals 12 residues. From germline, CDR1 is DFQATT and CDR2 SNEGSKA (reference sequence). CDR3 bases: TGCAGTGCTCCGCCGAGGGAAGTTGAGCAGTTCTTC. This codes for CSAPPREVEQFF.

In this sample, this clonotype turned up a few times. CDR3 nucleotide sequence: TGTGCCAGCGTACCGAGTTCGAGTGAGACCCAGTACTTC. It encodes CASVPSSSETQYF. The rearrangement uses TRBV2 and TRBJ2-5; no clear D gene. V was shortened by 8 bases and J by 5 bases, with 15 bases between the two germline ends. The CDR3 contains 13 residues. Per the germline V gene, CDR1 is SNHLY and CDR2 is FYNNEI.

This clonotype was observed many times. The CDR3 sequence is CASSSDYSYNEQFF. The CDR3, as DNA: TGTGCCAGCAGCTCCGACTACTCTTACAATGAGCAGTTCTTC. The chain carries TRBV7-9 and TRBJ2-1, with a weak D call TRBD2 (5 bases). Germline lookup yields CDR1 SEHNR and CDR2 FQNEAQ (reference sequence). V was clipped by 4 bases and J by 4 bases, with 11 bases between them. The CDR3 totals 14 residues.

This clonotype was recorded at least ten times. The V gene is TRBV3-1, the J gene TRBJ2-3; the match to TRBD1 covers 9 bases. The CDR3 is 19 residues long. The V gene's germline CDR1 is LGHDT and CDR2 YNNKEL (reference sequence). Trimming took 1 base from V and 1 from J; bases not matched to a gene: 12. The CDR3 sequence is CASSQGGPHRGLGTDTQYF. In DNA, the CDR3 is TGTGCCAGCAGCCAAGGAGGTCCCCACAGGGGGCTGGGCACAGATACGCAGTATTTT.

Many counts were recorded for this clonotype. V gene TRBV29-1 combines with J gene TRBJ2-3; 13 nucleotides match TRBD2. In germline, CDR1 is SQVTM, CDR2 ANQGSEA. With V trimmed by 2 bases and J by 4 bases, 9 bases remained unmatched. The CDR3 covers 17 residues. The CDR3 sequence: CSVETLWTSGSADTQYF. CDR3 bases: TGCAGCGTTGAAACCCTCTGGACTAGCGGGAGTGCAGATACGCAGTATTTT.

The sample holds many counts of this clonotype. The chain links TRBV4-2 to TRBJ2-7; TRBD2 matches at 7 bases. The junction had 6 bases not matched to a gene; V was cut back by 0 bases and J by 1 base. The germline CDR1 and CDR2 sequences are LGHNA and YNFKEQ. The length of the CDR3 is 16 residues. CDR3: CASSQDRGGASYEQYF. The CDR3 DNA is TGTGCCAGCAGCCAAGATCGGGGAGGGGCTTCCTACGAGCAGTACTTC.

At least ten counts were recorded for this clonotype. The CDR3 DNA reads TGCGCCAGCAGCCCACGGGGGAGTGCAGATACGCAGTATTTT. Protein sequence: CASSPRGSADTQYF. The chain combines TRBV5-1 with TRBJ2-3; D might be TRBD2 (6 bases). V was cut by 4 bases and J by 4 bases, with 13 bases left in between. CDR3 length equals 14 residues. Germline CDR1 SGHRS, CDR2 YFSETQ. The full variable domain, rest sourced from reference TRBV5-1 and TRBJ2-3, is KAGVTQTPRYLIKTRGQQVTLSCSPISGHRSVSWYQQTPGQGLQFLFEYFSETQRNKGNFPGRFSGRQFSNSRSEMNVSTLELGDSALYLCASSPRGSADTQYFGPGTRLTVL.

This clonotype was seen a few times. The rearrangement joins TRBV4-1 to TRBJ1-1, with D unresolved. Per germline, CDR1 MGHRA and CDR2 YSYEKL. The CDR3 consists of 12 residues. Trimming removed 3 bases from V and 2 bases from J, with 4 bases in between. CDR3 DNA: TGCGCCAGCAGCCATGTCAACACTGAAGCTTTCTTT. Protein product: CASSHVNTEAFF.

This clonotype has a handful of counts. The chain is built from TRBV2 and TRBJ2-2, with D possibly matching TRBD1 (6 bases). Germline CDR1 and CDR2: SNHLY and FYNNEI. V shed 1 base and J shed 6 bases, with 12 bases lying between them. The CDR3 totals 15 residues. The CDR3 DNA reads as TGTGCCAGCAGTGAAGGGCACAACAGGGCCGGGGAGCTGTTTTTT. Its protein is CASSEGHNRAGELFF.

This clonotype was recorded many times. The chain has TRBV7-8 and TRBJ2-3, with D unresolved. From germline, CDR1 is SGHVS and CDR2 FQNEAQ. V was trimmed by 4 bases and J by 7 bases, leaving 21 bases between them. The CDR3 length is 16 residues. Here the CDR3 DNA reads TGTGCCAGCAGCTCAGTAAGGCCCCCTGGTCTAAATACGCAGTATTTT. It is translated as CASSSVRPPGLNTQYF.

This clonotype was seen many times. The chain couples TRBV27 to TRBJ2-7; 7 bases map to TRBD1. The CDR3 extends over 13 amino acids. J was trimmed by 3 bases and V by 3 bases; bases with no gene match: 2. CDR1 and CDR2 from the germline V gene are MNHEY and SMNVEV (reference sequence). This chain's CDR3 is CASSFAGGYEQYV. The CDR3 DNA reads as TGTGCCAGCAGTTTCGCAGGGGGCTACGAGCAGTACGTC.

The chain couples TRBV7-9 to TRBJ2-7, with D possibly being TRBD1 (5 bases). This CDR3 has 13 amino acids. Trimming took off 5 bases at V and 2 bases at J, with 10 bases between the two ends. Germline V CDR1 and CDR2: SEHNR, FQNEAQ (reference sequence). The CDR3 coding sequence is TGTGCCAGCAGCCATTCCAGGGCCTACGAGCAGTACTTC. This encodes CASSHSRAYEQYF.

The chain uses TRBV10-3 and TRBJ2-5, with D possibly being TRBD1 or TRBD2 (7 bases each). The CDR3 runs 17 residues. V dropped 0 bases and J dropped 2 bases, with 16 bases sitting between them. CDR1 is ENHRY and CDR2 is SYGVKD in the germline V gene. The CDR3 DNA reads as TGTGCCATCAGTGAGTCCGCGGCAGGGGGGGTTCAAGAGACCCAGTACTTC. Translating gives CAISESAAGGVQETQYF.

This clonotype showed up just a few times. The chain carries TRBV5-1 and TRBJ2-2, with a weak D call TRBD1 (6 bases). Looked up from germline, CDR1 is SGHRS and CDR2 is YFSETQ. Deletions cut 0 bases from V and 0 bases from J, with 12 bases between. This CDR3 region has 17 residues. The CDR3, as DNA: TGCGCCAGCAGCTTGGCCCGGGACACACCGAACACCGGGGAGCTGTTTTTT. Its protein is CASSLARDTPNTGELFF.

This sequence joins TRBV28 and TRBJ2-5; the D gene could be TRBD1 or TRBD2 (5 bases each). V gave up 5 bases and J gave up 0 bases, with 13 bases separating them. Germline lookup yields CDR1 MDHEN and CDR2 SYDVKM. CDR3 length: 15 amino acids. CDR3 coding DNA: TGTGCCAGCAGTGTTGCTCCGGGGCACCAAGAGACCCAGTACTTC. This encodes CASSVAPGHQETQYF.

This clonotype has a count of ten or more. The J gene is TRBJ2-7, the V gene TRBV28; D is unresolved. V was shortened by 6 bases and J by 4 bases, with 19 bases between the two germline ends. Looked up from germline, CDR1 is MDHEN and CDR2 is SYDVKM. CDR3 size: 15 residues. The CDR3 reads CASSSTRATGYEQYF. CDR3 bases: TGTGCCAGCAGCTCCACCCGGGCCACCGGGTACGAGCAGTACTTC.

This chain links TRBV7-6 with TRBJ2-1; D is unresolved. Per the germline V gene, CDR1 is SGHVS and CDR2 is FNYEAQ. The CDR3 has 15 amino acids. The V and J ends lost 7 bases and 2 bases respectively, with 15 bases between them. The CDR3 bases are TGTGCCAGCAACCCGGCTAGTTCGCCCTACAATGAGCAGTTCTTC. Its protein product is CASNPASSPYNEQFF.

V and J are TRBV11-2 and TRBJ1-5; D ambiguous. The germline CDR1 and CDR2 sequences are SGHAT and FQNNGV. Trimming stripped 1 base from V and 5 bases from J, with 6 bases between. This CDR3 is built from 13 residues. In nucleotides, the CDR3 is TGTGCCAGCAGCTTAGTCCCCTATCAGCCCCAGCATTTT. It is translated as CASSLVPYQPQHF.

This clonotype has just a few counts. The gene calls are TRBV11-3 and TRBJ2-7, with 10 bases matching TRBD1. Germline V lookup: CDR1 SGHNT, CDR2 YENEEA. This CDR3 region has 15 residues. V shed 5 bases, J shed 0 bases, and the junction held 4 bases outside the gene matches. The CDR3 nucleotides read TGTGCCAGCAGCCAGGGGACAGGGGTCTCCTACGAGCAGTACTTC. This translates into CASSQGTGVSYEQYF.

In this sample, this clonotype turned up many times. The J gene is TRBJ2-5, the V gene TRBV4-1; D is undetermined. Germline V gives CDR1 MGHRA, CDR2 YSYEKL. This CDR3 has 15 residues. Trimming stripped 0 bases from V and 5 bases from J, with 13 bases between. CDR3 nucleotides: TGCGCCAGCAGCCAAGATTTGGGCCCTAGGGAGACCCAGTACTTC. It is translated as CASSQDLGPRETQYF.

In its sample, this clonotype was seen many times. The chain employs TRBV12-3 or TRBV12-4 and TRBJ2-1, with D uncertain. The CDR3 contains 13 residues. Between the trimmed V and J ends, which lost 2 bases and 6 bases, there was a span of 8 bases. The CDR3 protein is CASSLSRINEQFF. The CDR3 bases are TGTGCCAGCAGTTTATCACGGATCAATGAGCAGTTCTTC.

The chain couples TRBV28 to TRBJ2-1; 12 bases line up with TRBD2. The CDR3 runs 15 residues. CDR1 is MDHEN, CDR2 SYDVKM, per germline. J lost 8 bases, V lost 1 base, and 3 bases had no gene match. The CDR3 loop reads CASSLSTSGGDEQFF. The CDR3 DNA is TGTGCCAGCAGTTTATCGACTAGCGGGGGCGATGAGCAGTTCTTC.

The chain is built from TRBV6-1 and TRBJ2-1, with D possibly being TRBD1 or TRBD2 (5 bases each). The CDR3 is 15 residues long. The germline V gene encodes CDR1 MNHNS and CDR2 SASEGT. With 0 bases removed from V and 4 bases from J, the gap between germline ends came to 10 bases. The CDR3 loop is CASSEAGPEYNEQFF. CDR3 nucleotides: TGTGCCAGCAGTGAAGCGGGACCCGAATACAATGAGCAGTTCTTC.

This clonotype was seen more than once but under ten times. Mismatch with germline at one junction end may stem from a read error. The rearrangement links TRBV12-3 or TRBV12-4 to TRBJ2-5, with D unclear. The CDR3 spans 11 residues. In nucleotides, the CDR3 is TGTGCCAGCAGTCGCACGGGTGCCAAAGTCTTC. This translates into CASSRTGAKVF.

This clonotype showed up just a few times. The V and J genes are TRBV9 and TRBJ1-1; D remains ambiguous. V was clipped by 3 bases and J by 6 bases, with 18 bases between them. Per the germline V gene, CDR1 is SGDLS and CDR2 is YYNGEE. The length of the CDR3 is 15 residues. CDR3 nucleotide sequence: TGTGCCAGCAGCGCCTACGCGGGTAGTTATCCTGAAGCTTTCTTT. Translation: CASSAYAGSYPEAFF.